What follows are 16 T cell receptor beta chains derived from one specimen sequenced in a study of CD8+ T cells in alopecia areata. RNA was isolated and reverse transcribed to cDNA, the sequencing template. The data were produced by immunoSEQ multiplex PCR, yet TCRdb's version contains in-frame clones alone and is incomplete. The profile shows about 140,000 clones, about 85% of them singletons. The treatment here: oral pan-JAK inhibitor, 5-10 mg twice daily. The specimen was CD8+ T cells sorted from blood, collected at week 4, from a patient treated with tofacitinib. The receptor set was obtained from a human donor with alopecia areata.

As regards this clone: Other DNA sequences in the same sample also yield this CDR3. The rearrangement joins TRBV5-1 to TRBJ2-7, with 7 bases aligning to TRBD1. Losses at the gene ends were 0 bases for V and 5 bases for J; bases not matched to a gene: 5. The CDR3 consists of 14 residues. The germline V gene has CDR1 SGHRS and CDR2 YFSETQ. CDR3 sequence (DNA): TGCGCCAGCAGCTTGGGACAGGGAGCCGACGAGCAGTACTTC. Residues: CASSLGQGADEQYF.

The rearrangement links TRBV4-1 to TRBJ1-5; D gene ambiguous. The V end was cut by 0 bases, the J end by 1 base, with 13 bases between. The CDR3 is 17 amino acids. The germline gives CDR1 MGHRA, CDR2 YSYEKL. In nucleotides, the CDR3 is TGCGCCAGCAGCCAAGATGCTTTAGGGCAGAGCAATCAGCCCCAGCATTTT. Amino acid sequence: CASSQDALGQSNQPQHF.

This chain links TRBV5-4 with TRBJ2-7, with 9 bases lining up with TRBD1. The CDR3 is 14 amino acids. With 4 bases clipped from V and 7 bases from J, the junction kept 9 bases outside the gene matches. CDR1 and CDR2 from the germline V gene are SGHNT and YYREEE (reference sequence). CDR3 in amino acids: CASSGTGGFGEQYF. DNA of the CDR3: TGTGCCAGCAGCGGTACAGGGGGCTTTGGGGAGCAGTACTTC. Using reference TRBV5-4 and TRBJ2-7 for the parts outside the CDR3, the full variable domain is ETGVTQSPTHLIKTRGQQVTLRCSSQSGHNTVSWYQQALGQGPQFIFQYYREEENGRGNFPPRFSGLQFPNYSSELNVNALELDDSALYLCASSGTGGFGEQYFGPGTRLTVT.

This CDR3 is CASSVSGTGSSYEQYF. CDR3 in DNA: TGTGCCAGCAGCGTGTCCGGGACAGGGTCCTCCTACGAGCAGTACTTC. V is TRBV9 and J is TRBJ2-7, with TRBD1 identical over 9 bases. The germline V gene has CDR1 SGDLS and CDR2 YYNGEE. CDR3 length: 16 residues. Unmatched junction bases numbered 6, after V lost 2 bases and J lost 0 bases. Using reference TRBV9 and TRBJ2-7 for the parts outside the CDR3, the full variable domain is DSGVTQTPKHLITATGQRVTLRCSPRSGDLSVYWYQQSLDQGLQFLIQYYNGEERAKGNILERFSAQQFPDLHSELNLSSLELGDSALYFCASSVSGTGSSYEQYFGPGTRLTVT.

The chain is built from TRBV2 and TRBJ1-2, with TRBD1 as a possible D gene (5 bases). V was cut by 8 bases and J by 0 bases, with 7 bases left in between. The CDR3 is made up of 12 amino acids. CDR1 SNHLY and CDR2 FYNNEI come from the germline V gene. Here the CDR3 DNA reads TGTGCCAGCCTCAGGGCTAACTATGGCTACACCTTC. This sequence encodes CASLRANYGYTF.

This clone was seen a few times. V gene TRBV5-1 combines with J gene TRBJ1-1; a weak D match, TRBD1 (5 bases). Trimming left V 3 bases short and J 3 bases short, with 21 bases between. Germline CDR1 SGHRS, CDR2 YFSETQ. The CDR3 contains 17 residues. The CDR3 DNA sequence: TGCGCCAGCAGCTCTGGTTATTCAGGGCCAAGGGACACTGAAGCTTTCTTT. Translated, it gives CASSSGYSGPRDTEAFF. Variable domain in full (rest from reference TRBV5-1 and TRBJ1-1): KAGVTQTPRYLIKTRGQQVTLSCSPISGHRSVSWYQQTPGQGLQFLFEYFSETQRNKGNFPGRFSGRQFSNSRSEMNVSTLELGDSALYLCASSSGYSGPRDTEAFFGQGTRLTVV.

The chain recombines TRBV11-3 with TRBJ2-1; perhaps D is TRBD1 or TRBD2 (6 bases each). The length of the CDR3 is 13 residues. The germline CDR1 and CDR2 sequences are SGHNT and YENEEA. Trimming removed 6 bases at V and 6 bases at J, with 12 bases between. CDR3: CASRQGGGNEQFF. The CDR3 bases are TGTGCCAGCAGACAGGGAGGAGGCAATGAGCAGTTCTTC. Looking up the rest from reference TRBV11-3 and TRBJ2-1 gives the full variable domain: EAGVVQSPRYKIIEKKQPVAFWCNPISGHNTLYWYLQNLGQGPELLIRYENEEAVDDSQLPKDRFSAERLKGVDSTLKIQPAELGDSAVYLCASRQGGGNEQFFGPGTRLTVL.

V and J are TRBV6-1 and TRBJ2-1; D not resolved. This CDR3 region has 11 residues. Trimming shortened V by 4 bases and J by 6 bases, and 4 bases separated the two germline ends. From germline, CDR1 is MNHNS and CDR2 SASEGT. The CDR3 DNA follows: TGTGCCAGCAGTGTGTTCAATGAGCAGTTCTTC. Translation: CASSVFNEQFF.

The chain links TRBV29-1 to TRBJ2-2; D remains unclear. CDR1 and CDR2 (germline): SQVTM, ANQGSEA. CDR3 size: 10 residues. The germline V and J ends were trimmed by 4 bases and 8 bases, with 5 bases remaining between them. CDR3 DNA: TGCAGCGTTGGAGCGGGGGAGCTGTTTTTT. This codes for CSVGAGELFF.

Points on this clone: Other DNA sequences of this sample code for an identical CDR3. The genes are TRBV9 and TRBJ1-3; D gene uncertain. The germline V and J ends were trimmed by 3 bases and 5 bases, with 0 bases remaining between them. This CDR3 is 10 amino acids long. Germline V gene lookup returns CDR1 SGDLS and CDR2 YYNGEE. CDR3 coding DNA: TGTGCCAGCAGCGGAAACACCATATATTTT. It translates to CASSGNTIYF.

The rearrangement links TRBV29-1 to TRBJ2-7, with 9 bases that match TRBD2. CDR1 and CDR2 (germline): SQVTM, ANQGSEA. The J segment lost 3 bases and the V segment lost 7 bases, leaving 7 bases of the junction unmatched. The CDR3 loop spans 13 amino acids. CDR3 DNA sequence: TGCAGCGCGATGGGACTAGCCTTCTACGAGCAGTACTTC. As protein: CSAMGLAFYEQYF.

The chain carries TRBV2 and TRBJ2-7, with TRBD2 matching over 10 bases. From germline, CDR1 is SNHLY and CDR2 FYNNEI. This CDR3 comprises 16 residues. The V gene end was trimmed by 8 bases and the J gene end by 1 base; junction bases not matched to a gene: 11. The CDR3 nucleotides are TGTGCCAGCTCGGGACGTAGCGGGAGGAGATCCTACGAGCAGTACTTC. This encodes CASSGRSGRRSYEQYF. Drawing the rest from reference TRBV2 and TRBJ2-7, the complete variable domain is EPEVTQTPSHQVTQMGQEVILRCVPISNHLYFYWYRQILGQKVEFLVSFYNNEISEKSEIFDDQFSVERPDGSNFTLKIRSTKLEDSAMYFCASSGRSGRRSYEQYFGPGTRLTVT.

As concerns this clone: Distinct nucleotide sequences in the sample also encode this CDR3. The chain recombines TRBV19 with TRBJ2-7; D is possibly TRBD2 (5 bases). The V end lost 3 bases, the J end lost 2 bases, and 8 bases lay between the germline ends. The CDR3 totals 13 residues. CDR1 is LNHDA, CDR2 SQIVND, per germline (reference sequence). The CDR3 sequence is CASSISGTYEQYF. DNA of the CDR3: TGTGCCAGTAGTATCTCGGGGACCTACGAGCAGTACTTC.

This sequence joins TRBV2 and TRBJ2-1; no firm D call. V was cut by 11 bases and J by 7 bases, with 18 bases left in between. Germline-derived CDR1 and CDR2 are SNHLY and FYNNEI. The CDR3 is 13 amino acids. For the CDR3, the DNA is TGTGCCGGCATCTCCGAAGGAAAAAATGAGCAGTTCTTC. Protein product: CAGISEGKNEQFF.

The V gene is TRBV4-1, the J gene TRBJ2-7; 9 nucleotides match TRBD1. The CDR3 length is 14 residues. Germline CDR1 is MGHRA and CDR2 is YSYEKL. Trimming removed 4 bases from V and 3 bases from J; junction bases left unmatched: 4. The chain's CDR3 is CASSPGQGRYEQYF. CDR3 nucleotide sequence: TGCGCCAGCAGCCCGGGACAGGGACGCTACGAGCAGTACTTC.

The rearrangement links TRBV4-1 to TRBJ1-1; no clear D. The germline V gene encodes CDR1 MGHRA and CDR2 YSYEKL. The CDR3 loop spans 13 amino acids. Trimming took 1 base from V and 5 from J, leaving 8 bases between them. DNA for the CDR3: TGCGCCAGCAGCCAAGGGACCTTAACTGAAGCTTTCTTT. Its protein is CASSQGTLTEAFF.